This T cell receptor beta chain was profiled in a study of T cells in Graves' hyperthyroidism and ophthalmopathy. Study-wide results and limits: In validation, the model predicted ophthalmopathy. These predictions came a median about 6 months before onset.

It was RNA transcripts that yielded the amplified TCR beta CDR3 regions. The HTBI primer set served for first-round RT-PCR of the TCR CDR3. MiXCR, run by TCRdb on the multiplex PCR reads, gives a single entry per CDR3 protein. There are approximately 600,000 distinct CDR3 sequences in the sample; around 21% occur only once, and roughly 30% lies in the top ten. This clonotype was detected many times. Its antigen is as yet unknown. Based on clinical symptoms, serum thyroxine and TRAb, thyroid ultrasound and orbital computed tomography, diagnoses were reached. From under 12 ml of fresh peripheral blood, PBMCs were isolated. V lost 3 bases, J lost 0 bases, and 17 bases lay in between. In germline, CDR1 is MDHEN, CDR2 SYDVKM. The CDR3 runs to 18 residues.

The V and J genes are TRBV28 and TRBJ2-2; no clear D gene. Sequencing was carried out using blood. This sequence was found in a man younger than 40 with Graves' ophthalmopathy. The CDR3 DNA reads TGTGCCAGCAGTTTCTGGCACGCGGCAAACACGAACACCGGGGAGCTGTTTTTT. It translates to CASSFWHAANTNTGELFF.